Sequencing of this T cell receptor (beta chain) was carried out in a study of blood T cell repertoires in COVID-19. Clones were read by immunoSEQ multiplex PCR, and TCRdb kept only the in-frame ones, dropping some. This repertoire shows about 370,000 clones, 85% to 90% found once; its top ten account for roughly 1%. This clone has more than one count but fewer than ten. J gave up 7 bases and V 4 bases, and 9 bases lay outside the gene matches. CDR3 size: 14 residues. Looked up from germline, CDR1 is SGDLS and CDR2 is YYNGEE. The TCR originated in a man between 18 and 29 years old who had recovered from COVID-19. The chain carries TRBV9 and TRBJ1-2, with TRBD1 identical over 8 bases. Specimen: PBMCs or T cells enriched from blood (not recorded which). The CDR3 loop is CASSLGQGGSGYTF. Here the CDR3 DNA reads TGTGCCAGCAGCCTCGGACAGGGCGGCTCTGGCTACACCTTC.